This TCR beta chain was obtained from a study of blood T cell repertoires in COVID-19. In the study overall: The United States, Italy and Spain supplied acute and convalescent COVID-19 samples. T cells, B-cell-depleted T cells, or PBMCs provided the cDNA or gDNA that served as material.

The CDR3 is made up of 14 amino acids. In its sample, this clone was seen a few times. Original data processing: Using reference gene primer amplification, nucleated cell counts were estimated. Profiling relied on immunoSEQ multiplex PCR, and the TCRdb table lists in-frame clones only, not all of them. V, J and clone size derive from that table, while D and trimming were established from the DNA sequence. This table holds fewer than 120,000 clones, about 72% found once. The chain is built from TRBV21-1 and TRBJ1-5; TRBD1 is the table's D call and was not checked against the DNA. TRBV21-1 is noted as a pseudogene. The sequenced sample was peripheral blood. This clonotype originated in a woman aged 60 to 75 with acute or convalescent COVID-19. The CDR3 spells CASGRGGRNQPQHF. The CDR3, as DNA: TGTGCCAGCGGGAGAGGGGGTCGCAATCAGCCCCAGCATTTT.